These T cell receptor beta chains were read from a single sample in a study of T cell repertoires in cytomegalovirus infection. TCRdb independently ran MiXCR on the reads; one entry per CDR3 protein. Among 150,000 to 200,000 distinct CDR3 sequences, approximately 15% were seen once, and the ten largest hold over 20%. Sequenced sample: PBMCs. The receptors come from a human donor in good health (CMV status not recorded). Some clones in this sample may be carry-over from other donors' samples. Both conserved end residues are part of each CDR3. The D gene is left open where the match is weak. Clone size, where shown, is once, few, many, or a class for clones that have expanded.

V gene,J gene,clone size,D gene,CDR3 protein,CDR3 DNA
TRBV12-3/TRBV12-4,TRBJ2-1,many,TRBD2,CASRSGLAGGPLEQFF,TGTGCCAGCAGGTCCGGACTAGCGGGGGGGCCTCTCGAGCAGTTCTTC
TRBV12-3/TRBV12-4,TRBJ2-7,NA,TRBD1,CASRGGQGDDEQYF,TGTGCCAGCAGGGGGGGACAGGGGGACGACGAGCAGTACTTC
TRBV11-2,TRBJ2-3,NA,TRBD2,CASSTLTSGGHTQYF,TGTGCCAGCAGCACCCTGACTAGCGGGGGGCATACGCAGTATTTT
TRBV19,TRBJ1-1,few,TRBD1,CASSIGDRYAEAFF,TGTGCCAGTAGTATTGGGGACAGGTATGCTGAAGCTTTCTTT
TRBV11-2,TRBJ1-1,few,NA,CASSSTMNTEAFF,TGTGCCAGCAGCTCGACGATGAACACTGAAGCTTTCTTT
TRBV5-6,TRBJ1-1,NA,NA,CASSWGQNEAFF,TGTGCCAGCAGCTGGGGTCAAAATGAAGCTTTCTTT
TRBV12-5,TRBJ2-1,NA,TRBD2,CATTSGEYNEQFF,TGTGCTACGACTAGCGGGGAGTACAATGAGCAGTTCTTC
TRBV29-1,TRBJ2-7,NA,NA,CSFGVNSYEQYF,TGCAGCTTTGGAGTCAACTCCTACGAGCAGTACTTC
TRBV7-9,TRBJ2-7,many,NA,CASSRMSSYEQYF,TGTGCCAGCAGCCGAATGAGTTCCTACGAGCAGTACTTC
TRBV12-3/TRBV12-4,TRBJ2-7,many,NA,CASSSRGPSYEQYF,TGTGCCAGCAGTTCCCGGGGACCATCCTACGAGCAGTACTTC
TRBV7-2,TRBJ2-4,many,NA,CASSPLGGNIQYF,TGTGCCAGCAGCCCACTCGGGGGAAACATTCAGTACTTC
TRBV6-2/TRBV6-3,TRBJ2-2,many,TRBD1,CASRRPGQGPLITGELFF,TGTGCCAGCAGACGGCCGGGACAGGGCCCTCTGATTACCGGGGAGCTGTTTTTT
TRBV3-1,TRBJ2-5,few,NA,CASSQRTMTGETQYF,TGTGCCAGCAGCCAAAGGACCATGACTGGAGAGACCCAGTACTTC
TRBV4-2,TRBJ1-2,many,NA,CASSQGDPANYGYTF,TGTGCCAGCAGCCAAGGGGATCCAGCTAACTATGGCTACACCTTC
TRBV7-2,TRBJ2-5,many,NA,CASSLRVSTGETQYF,TGTGCCAGCAGCTTACGGGTGTCAACGGGAGAGACCCAGTACTTC
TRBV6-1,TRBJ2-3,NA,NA,CASSEGGGTDTQYF,TGTGCCAGCAGTGAAGGCGGGGGCACAGATACGCAGTATTTT
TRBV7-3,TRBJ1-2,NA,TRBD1,CASSLNPDRENGYTF,TGTGCCAGCAGCTTAAATCCCGACAGGGAAAATGGCTACACCTTC
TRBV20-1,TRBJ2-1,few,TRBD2,CSAILSGAGDEQFF,TGCAGTGCTATACTGAGCGGGGCGGGGGATGAGCAGTTCTTC
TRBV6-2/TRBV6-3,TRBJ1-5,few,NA,CASSSAKLPQHF,TGTGCCAGCAGTTCCGCCAAATTGCCCCAGCATTTT
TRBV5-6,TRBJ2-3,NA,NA,CASSSTRKGPGADTQYF,TGTGCCAGCAGCTCTACACGGAAGGGGCCGGGGGCAGATACGCAGTATTTT
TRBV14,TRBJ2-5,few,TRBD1,CASSRYGTGIQETQYF,TGTGCCAGCAGCCGATACGGGACAGGGATCCAAGAGACCCAGTACTTC
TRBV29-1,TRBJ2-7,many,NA,CSAYSAYEQYF,TGCAGCGCTTATTCAGCCTACGAGCAGTACTTC
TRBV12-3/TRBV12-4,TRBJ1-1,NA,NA,CASSSGTRAFF,TGTGCCAGCAGTTCAGGGACGCGAGCTTTCTTT
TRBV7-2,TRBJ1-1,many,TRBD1,CASSLTGQGEGNTEAFF,TGTGCCAGCAGCTTAACAGGACAGGGTGAAGGGAACACTGAAGCTTTCTTT
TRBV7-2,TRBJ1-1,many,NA,CASSFRGLNTEAFF,TGTGCCAGCAGCTTCAGGGGTTTGAACACTGAAGCTTTCTTT
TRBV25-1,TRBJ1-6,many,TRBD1,CASRAGTGQSPLHF,TGTGCCAGCAGGGCAGGGACAGGGCAGTCACCCCTCCACTTT
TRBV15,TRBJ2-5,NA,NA,CATSRPLGRQETQYF,TGTGCCACCAGCAGACCGTTGGGTAGGCAAGAGACCCAGTACTTC
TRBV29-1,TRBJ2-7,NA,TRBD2,CSVEPGVGLAGGEQYF,TGCAGCGTTGAACCTGGGGTGGGACTAGCGGGAGGCGAGCAGTACTTC
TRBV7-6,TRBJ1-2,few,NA,CASSPGDTNYGYTF,TGTGCCAGCAGCCCAGGGGACACCAACTATGGCTACACCTTC
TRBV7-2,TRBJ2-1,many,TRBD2,CASSLAGGAYNEQFF,TGTGCCAGCAGCTTAGCGGGGGGGGCCTACAATGAGCAGTTCTTC
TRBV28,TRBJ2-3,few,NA,CASSLTSDTQYF,TGTGCCAGCAGTTTAACTAGTGATACGCAGTATTTT
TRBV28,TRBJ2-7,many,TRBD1,CASSDTGTGDPSSYEQYF,TGTGCCAGCAGCGACACCGGGACAGGGGACCCTAGCTCCTACGAGCAGTACTTC